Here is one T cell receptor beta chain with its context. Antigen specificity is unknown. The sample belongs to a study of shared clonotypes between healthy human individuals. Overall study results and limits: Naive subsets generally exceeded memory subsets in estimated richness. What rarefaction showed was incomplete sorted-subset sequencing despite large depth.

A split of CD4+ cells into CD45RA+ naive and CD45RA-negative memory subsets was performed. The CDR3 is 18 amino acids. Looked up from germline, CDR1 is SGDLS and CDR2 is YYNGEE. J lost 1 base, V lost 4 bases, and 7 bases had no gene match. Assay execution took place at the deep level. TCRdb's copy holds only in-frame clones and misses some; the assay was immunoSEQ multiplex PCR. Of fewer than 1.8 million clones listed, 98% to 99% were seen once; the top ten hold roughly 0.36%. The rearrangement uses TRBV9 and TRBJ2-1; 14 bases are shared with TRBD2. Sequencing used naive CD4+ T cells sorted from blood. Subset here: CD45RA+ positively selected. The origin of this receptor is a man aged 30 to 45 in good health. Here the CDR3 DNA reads TGTGCCAGCAGCTTAGGACTAGCGGGAGGAGGGTCCTACAATGAGCAGTTCTTC. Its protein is CASSLGLAGGGSYNEQFF.